The rows below give T cell receptor beta chains drawn from one sample of a study of cytomegalovirus exposure and HLA in healthy donors. The table came from immunoSEQ multiplex PCR; TCRdb's copy has only in-frame clones and leaves some out. Recorded for this sample: about 88,000 clones. Sequencing used PBMCs. The source of these receptors is a girl between 5 and 17 years old in good health and CMV-seropositive. CDR3s include the opening cysteine and the closing phenylalanine or tryptophan. Each record gives: V gene, J gene, D gene, CDR3 protein, CDR3 DNA. A D gene is named only where the DNA matches it firmly.

TRBV9,TRBJ1-6,.,CASTGSVTGQSPLHF,TGTGCCAGCACCGGAAGCGTAACAGGGCAATCACCCCTCCACTTT
TRBV11-2,TRBJ1-6,.,CASSLGPQGVLHF,TGTGCCAGCAGCTTAGGTCCCCAGGGTGTCCTCCACTTT
TRBV18,TRBJ2-3,TRBD1,CASSPGTEGPTDTQYF,TGTGCCAGCTCACCCGGGACAGAGGGACCAACAGATACGCAGTATTTT
TRBV5-6,TRBJ1-4,TRBD1,CASSLGQGLTPNEKLFF,TGTGCCAGCAGCTTGGGACAGGGGTTAACCCCCAATGAAAAACTGTTTTTT
TRBV5-1,TRBJ2-3,TRBD2,CASSLRGLAPDTQYF,TGCGCCAGCAGCTTGCGGGGACTAGCCCCCGATACGCAGTATTTT
TRBV6-1,TRBJ2-1,TRBD2,CASSEAGSGGGNEQFF,TGTGCCAGCAGTGAAGCTGGCAGCGGGGGGGGAAATGAGCAGTTCTTC
TRBV19,TRBJ2-3,TRBD2,CASTVAGTDTQYF,TGTGCCAGTACGGTAGCGGGGACGGATACGCAGTATTTT
TRBV7-9,TRBJ2-6,.,CASSQDDYSGANVLTF,TGTGCCAGCAGCCAGGACGACTACTCTGGGGCCAACGTCCTGACTTTC
TRBV6-5,TRBJ2-2,.,CASSYSSGPGELFF,TGTGCCAGCAGTTACTCGAGCGGGCCCGGGGAGCTGTTTTTT
TRBV19,TRBJ2-5,.,CASSSLPSSGLQETQYF,TGTGCCAGTAGTTCCCTCCCATCCTCGGGACTGCAAGAGACCCAGTACTTC
TRBV30,TRBJ2-1,.,CAWSVGGPDNEQFF,TGTGCCTGGAGTGTCGGGGGTCCCGACAATGAGCAGTTCTTC
TRBV5-1,TRBJ2-2,.,CASSLGGANTGELFF,TGCGCCAGCAGCTTGGGGGGCGCGAACACCGGGGAGCTGTTTTTT
TRBV19,TRBJ2-7,TRBD1,CASSIDGDRLYEQYF,TGTGCCAGTAGTATAGACGGGGACAGACTCTACGAGCAGTACTTC
TRBV4-1,TRBJ2-5,TRBD2,CASSPHGSGGASETQYF,TGCGCCAGCAGCCCCCATGGCAGCGGGGGGGCCTCGGAGACCCAGTACTTC
TRBV29-1,TRBJ2-7,.,CSVVVSVIYEQYF,TGCAGCGTTGTGGTTAGCGTGATCTACGAGCAGTACTTC
TRBV7-2,TRBJ2-5,TRBD1,CASSLGGQGPETQYF,TGTGCCAGCAGCCTAGGGGGACAGGGTCCAGAGACCCAGTACTTC
TRBV7-9,TRBJ2-7,.,CASSSMYEQYF,TGTGCCAGCAGCTCTATGTACGAGCAGTACTTC
TRBV10-3,TRBJ1-1,.,CAISTRGKDTEAFF,TGTGCCATCAGTACAAGGGGTAAGGACACTGAAGCTTTCTTT
TRBV10-2,TRBJ1-5,.,CASSESDSWINQPQHF,TGCGCCAGCAGTGAGTCGGACAGTTGGATCAATCAGCCCCAGCATTTT
TRBV11-3,TRBJ1-1,TRBD1,CASSLDRATEAFF,TGTGCCAGCAGCCTTGACAGGGCCACTGAAGCTTTCTTT
TRBV6-5,TRBJ1-1,TRBD1,CASSHGQGNTEAFF,TGTGCCAGCAGCCATGGACAGGGAAACACTGAAGCTTTCTTT
TRBV7-2,TRBJ2-1,TRBD2,CASSLSGGSYNEQFF,TGTGCCAGCAGCTTATCCGGCGGGAGCTACAATGAGCAGTTCTTC
TRBV5-4,TRBJ1-1,TRBD1,CASSLPTGKVTEAFF,TGTGCCAGCAGCCTACCGACAGGGAAGGTAACTGAAGCTTTCTTT
TRBV4-3,TRBJ2-3,TRBD2,CASSQDPWLAGTDTQYF,TGCGCCAGCAGCCAAGATCCGTGGCTAGCGGGCACAGATACGCAGTATTTT
TRBV28,TRBJ2-5,.,CASSSKHPQYF,TGTGCCAGCAGTTCAAAACATCCCCAGTACTTC
TRBV19,TRBJ2-3,TRBD2,CASSLRLAGGTDTQYF,TGTGCCAGTAGTCTCAGACTAGCGGGGGGCACAGATACGCAGTATTTT
TRBV4-1,TRBJ1-4,.,CASSHSTGYGLFF,TGCGCCAGCAGCCATAGTACAGGGTACGGACTGTTTTTT
TRBV4-1,TRBJ2-5,.,CASSQVWTNGQETQYF,TGCGCCAGCAGCCAAGTTTGGACTAACGGCCAAGAGACCCAGTACTTC
TRBV14,TRBJ2-4,TRBD1,CASSQVRPRGTKNIQYF,TGTGCCAGCAGCCAAGTTCGTCCCAGGGGGACCAAAAACATTCAGTACTTC
TRBV25-1,TRBJ2-6,.,CASSELGGAGANVLTF,TGTGCCAGCAGTGAATTGGGGGGAGCTGGGGCCAACGTCCTGACTTTC
TRBV4-1,TRBJ2-1,.,CASSQGALVVIGEQFF,TGCGCCAGCAGCCAAGGAGCCCTAGTGGTTATAGGTGAGCAGTTCTTC
TRBV11-2,TRBJ2-3,.,CASSLEGAAPDTQYF,TGTGCCAGCAGCTTAGAGGGGGCAGCCCCAGATACGCAGTATTTT
TRBV7-3,TRBJ2-2,TRBD2,CASSLFGGGPGNTGELFF,TGTGCCAGCAGCTTATTCGGCGGGGGGCCGGGCAACACCGGGGAGCTGTTTTTT
TRBV4-3,TRBJ2-3,.,CASSQDRTGSWADTQYF,TGCGCCAGCAGCCAAGATCGAACAGGGTCCTGGGCAGATACGCAGTATTTT
TRBV9,TRBJ1-1,.,CASSVGGKTEAFF,TGTGCCAGCAGCGTAGGGGGCAAGACTGAAGCTTTCTTT
TRBV7-9,TRBJ1-5,.,CASSLGGKQPQHF,TGTGCCAGCAGCCTTGGGGGGAAGCAGCCCCAGCATTTT
TRBV6-5,TRBJ1-1,.,CASSLLGPNTEAFF,TGTGCCAGCAGTTTACTGGGGCCTAACACTGAAGCTTTCTTT
TRBV5-6,TRBJ1-1,.,CASSLADTEAFF,TGTGCCAGCAGCTTGGCCGACACTGAAGCTTTCTTT